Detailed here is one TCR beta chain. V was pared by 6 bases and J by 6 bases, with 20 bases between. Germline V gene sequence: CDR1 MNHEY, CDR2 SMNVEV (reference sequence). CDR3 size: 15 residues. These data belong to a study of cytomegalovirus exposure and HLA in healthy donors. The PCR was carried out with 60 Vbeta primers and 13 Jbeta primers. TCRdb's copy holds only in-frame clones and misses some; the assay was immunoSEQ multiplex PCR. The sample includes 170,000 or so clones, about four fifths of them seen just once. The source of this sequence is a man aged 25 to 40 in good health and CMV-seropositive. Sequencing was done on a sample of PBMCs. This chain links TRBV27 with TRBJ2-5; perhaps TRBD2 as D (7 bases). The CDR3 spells CASRGITGGAKTQYF. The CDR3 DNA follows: TGTGCCAGCAGGGGCATTACGGGGGGCGCCAAGACCCAGTACTTC.